Described below is a single T cell receptor beta chain sequence and its context. The target antigen is unknown. The sample is drawn from a study of shared clonotypes between healthy human individuals. Sequenced by immunoSEQ multiplex PCR; TCRdb stores in-frame clones only, minus some. This table has about 580,000 clones, roughly 98% appearing once. The V gene's germline CDR1 is SGHRS and CDR2 YFSETQ. The CDR3 is 14 amino acids. V shed 4 bases and J 8 bases; nucleotides not matched to a gene: 8. CD8 cells classed as naive were CD45RO-negative and positively selected for CCR7, excluding terminally differentiated effector memory CD45RA+ cells. General study points: Generation of non-shared clonotypes was less probable than generation of clonotypes shared by all four donors.

The sequence derives from a man younger than 45 in good health. The chain recombines TRBV5-1 with TRBJ2-1, with TRBD2 identical over 8 bases. The material sequenced was naive CD8+ T cells sorted from blood. The CDR3 DNA sequence: TGCGCCAGCAGCCCGGGACTAGTTTTCGATGAGCAGTTCTTC. This codes for CASSPGLVFDEQFF.